Listed here are 30 T cell receptor beta chains from one sample, sequenced in a study of cytomegalovirus exposure and HLA in healthy donors. Primers: 60 Vbeta forward and 13 Jbeta reverse. The assay was immunoSEQ multiplex PCR, and TCRdb's table has in-frame clones only and misses some. The profile shows approximately 170,000 clones, roughly 80% of them singletons. The sequencing input was PBMCs. These receptors were collected from a male donor in good health and CMV-seronegative.

V and J are TRBV6-1 and TRBJ1-5, with 8 nucleotides matching TRBD1. The trim removed 2 bases at V and 5 bases at J, leaving 8 bases unmatched. Looked up from germline, CDR1 is MNHNS and CDR2 is SASEGT. This CDR3 contains 16 residues. In DNA form, the CDR3 reads TGTGCCAGCAGTGAAACTGGACAGGGTTTCTATCAGCCCCAGCATTTT. It codes for CASSETGQGFYQPQHF.

The rearrangement joins TRBV7-2 to TRBJ2-7, with 10 bases identical to TRBD1. V was clipped by 5 bases and J by 0 bases; unmatched bases: 4. Germline CDR1 and CDR2: SGHTA and FQGNSA. The CDR3 sequence is 15 residues long. The CDR3 loop reads CASSQDRGLSYEQYF. CDR3 DNA sequence: TGTGCCAGCAGCCAAGACAGGGGGCTCTCCTACGAGCAGTACTTC. The entire variable domain, with the rest obtained from reference TRBV7-2 and TRBJ2-7, is as follows: GAGVSQSPSNKVTEKGKDVELRCDPISGHTALYWYRQSLGQGLEFLIYFQGNSAPDKSGLPSDRFSAERTGGSVSTLTIQRTQQEDSAVYLCASSQDRGLSYEQYFGPGTRLTVT.

This chain uses TRBV9 with TRBJ2-5; the match to TRBD2 covers 11 bases. Germline V gene data show CDR1 as SGDLS and CDR2 as YYNGEE. The V segment lost 4 bases and the J segment 2 bases; nucleotides outside the gene matches: 16. The CDR3 loop spans 19 amino acids. The CDR3 is CASSLPRSGGAVRQETQYF. The CDR3 nucleotides read TGTGCCAGCAGCCTTCCCCGTAGCGGGGGGGCGGTTCGGCAAGAGACCCAGTACTTC.

The V and J genes are TRBV19 and TRBJ1-2; a weak D match, TRBD1 (5 bases). Trimming removed 5 bases at V and 0 bases at J, with 13 bases between. The CDR3 is 15 residues long. Germline loops: CDR1 LNHDA, CDR2 SQIVND (reference sequence). The CDR3 region has the DNA TGTGCCAGTAGTCGACAGATAGTTCCTAACTATGGCTACACCTTC. Amino acids: CASSRQIVPNYGYTF.

The rearrangement joins TRBV7-9 to TRBJ2-1, with 15 positions matching TRBD2. The length of the CDR3 is 19 residues. The germline gives CDR1 SEHNR, CDR2 FQNEAQ (reference sequence). Trimming removed 3 bases from V and 7 bases from J; junction bases left unmatched: 13. CDR3 sequence: CASSFGQQGLAGGRNEQFF. The CDR3 DNA reads TGTGCCAGCAGCTTTGGACAGCAGGGACTAGCGGGAGGTAGGAATGAGCAGTTCTTC. The whole variable domain, filled in from reference TRBV7-9 and TRBJ2-1, reads DTGVSQNPRHKITKRGQNVTFRCDPISEHNRLYWYRQTLGQGPEFLTYFQNEAQLEKSRLLSDRFSAERPKGSFSTLEIQRTEQGDSAMYLCASSFGQQGLAGGRNEQFFGPGTRLTVL.

The J gene is TRBJ2-7, the V gene TRBV18; TRBD1 matches 7 bases. After removal of 2 bases from V and 5 bases from J, the junction contained 3 bases not matched to a gene. Germline V CDR1 and CDR2: KGHSH, LQKENI. This CDR3 comprises 13 residues. The CDR3, as DNA: TGTGCCAGCTCACCAGTGACAGGGAACGAGCAGTACTTC. Protein product: CASSPVTGNEQYF.

Note on this clone: At one end, the junction sequence differs from germline, possibly due to a read error. The chain recombines TRBV27 with TRBJ2-1, with TRBD1 matching 9 bases. CDR1 and CDR2 (germline): MNHEY, SMNVEV (reference sequence). CDR3 length equals 16 residues. The CDR3 DNA follows: TGTGCCAGCAGTACTCCCGGGACAGGGTCCTCCAATGAGCAGTTCTTC. This sequence encodes CASSTPGTGSSNEQFF.

This rearrangement joins TRBV27 to TRBJ2-7; 7 bases line up with TRBD2. CDR3 size: 16 residues. Trimming at V came to 5 bases and at J to 5 bases, leaving 15 bases not matched to a gene. Germline values: CDR1 MNHEY, CDR2 SMNVEV (reference sequence). CDR3 residues: CASSPDWAGAPNEQYF. The CDR3 DNA reads as TGTGCCAGCAGTCCCGACTGGGCGGGAGCCCCCAACGAGCAGTACTTC.

The chain recombines TRBV5-1 with TRBJ1-1; D is possibly TRBD1 (6 bases). V shed 1 base and J shed 2 bases, with 15 bases lying between them. This CDR3 contains 16 residues. Germline assignment: CDR1 SGHRS and CDR2 YFSETQ. CDR3 sequence (DNA): TGCGCCAGCAGCTTGAATTACGGGACAAGAAACACTGAAGCTTTCTTT. Its protein is CASSLNYGTRNTEAFF.

The rearrangement links TRBV20-1 to TRBJ1-4, with 7 bases fitting TRBD1. J lost 8 bases, V lost 5 bases, and 2 bases had no gene match. The CDR3 is made up of 11 amino acids. CDR1 and CDR2 from the germline V gene are DFQATT and SNEGSKA (reference sequence). The chain's CDR3 is CSAPTGEKLFF. Written as DNA, the CDR3 is TGCAGTGCTCCGACAGGGGAAAAACTGTTTTTT.

This chain uses TRBV6-1 with TRBJ1-5, with TRBD1 matching over 7 bases. J gave up 7 bases and V 2 bases, and 5 bases lay outside the gene matches. This CDR3 is 14 amino acids long. CDR1 and CDR2 from the germline V gene are MNHNS and SASEGT. The CDR3 loop is CASSESDRVQPQHF. For the CDR3, the DNA is TGTGCCAGCAGTGAATCAGACAGGGTCCAGCCCCAGCATTTT.

The rearrangement links TRBV2 to TRBJ2-7; D gene uncertain. Looked up from germline, CDR1 is SNHLY and CDR2 is FYNNEI. The CDR3 runs 14 residues. Trimming took 7 bases from V and 0 from J, leaving 13 bases between them. The CDR3: CASIFSPVSYEQYF. The CDR3, as DNA: TGTGCCAGCATCTTCTCGCCGGTCTCCTACGAGCAGTACTTC.

The chain recombines TRBV11-1 with TRBJ1-2; D perhaps matches TRBD1 (5 bases). Between the trimmed V and J ends, which lost 9 bases and 6 bases, there was a span of 14 bases. Germline CDR1 SGHAT, CDR2 FQDESV (reference sequence). CDR3 length: 12 residues. The CDR3, as DNA: TGTGCCAGTAACCCAGGAGGGGATGGCTACACCTTC. This sequence encodes CASNPGGDGYTF.

The V call is TRBV6-5, the J call TRBJ1-3; 7 bases line up with TRBD1. V lost 3 bases, J lost 2 bases, and 4 bases stayed unmatched. CDR3 length: 15 residues. CDR1 and CDR2 (germline): MNHEY, SVGAGI. CDR3 protein: CASSYQGGTGNTIYF. DNA for the CDR3: TGTGCCAGCAGTTATCAGGGGGGAACTGGAAACACCATATATTTT.

The chain is built from TRBV29-1 and TRBJ2-3, with TRBD2 identical over 11 bases. The CDR3 is made up of 14 amino acids. From germline, CDR1 is SQVTM and CDR2 ANQGSEA. J gave up 6 bases and V 4 bases, and 6 bases lay outside the gene matches. This CDR3 is CSVAATSGMDTQYF. CDR3 DNA sequence: TGCAGCGTTGCGGCGACTAGCGGGATGGATACGCAGTATTTT.

The J gene is TRBJ2-7, the V gene TRBV27; possible D gene TRBD1, 6 bases. This CDR3 has 14 residues. The V end lost 2 bases, the J end lost 2 bases, and 10 bases lay between the germline ends. Germline V lookup: CDR1 MNHEY, CDR2 SMNVEV (reference sequence). As DNA, the CDR3 is TGTGCCAGCAGTTTAGGCCACAGGGCCTACGAGCAGTACTTC. Protein product: CASSLGHRAYEQYF.

As DNA, the CDR3 is TGTGCCAGCAGTGAGTATCGGGACAGGCAGCGCTACACCTTC. Its protein product is CASSEYRDRQRYTF. The chain combines TRBV6-1 with TRBJ1-2; 8 bases map to TRBD1. The CDR3 contains 14 residues. Germline CDR1 MNHNS, CDR2 SASEGT. J gave up 9 bases and V 3 bases, and 9 bases lay outside the gene matches.

The chain links TRBV19 to TRBJ1-4, with D unresolved. Trimming took 3 bases from V and 5 from J, leaving 7 bases between them. Germline V CDR1 and CDR2: LNHDA, SQIVND (reference sequence). CDR3 length: 13 amino acids. The CDR3 loop is CASSIVLNEKLFF. CDR3 DNA: TGTGCCAGTAGTATCGTCTTAAATGAAAAACTGTTTTTT.

The V call is TRBV6-4, the J call TRBJ1-1; D unresolved. Germline lookup yields CDR1 MRHNA and CDR2 SNTAGT. This CDR3 region has 14 residues. Between the trimmed V and J ends, which lost 11 bases and 10 bases, there was a span of 26 bases. CDR3: CAVHPQDLVKRAFF. The CDR3 DNA follows: TGTGCCGTCCATCCTCAGGACTTGGTCAAGAGAGCTTTCTTT.

J is TRBJ1-1 and V is TRBV14; D might be TRBD1 (5 bases). CDR1 and CDR2 from the germline V gene are SGHDN and FVKESK. V dropped 3 bases and J dropped 1 base, with 15 bases sitting between them. The CDR3 consists of 16 residues. The DNA of the CDR3 is TGTGCCAGCAGCCACATAGGACACGGGAGGAACACTGAAGCTTTCTTT. Amino acid sequence: CASSHIGHGRNTEAFF.

V is TRBV7-3 and J is TRBJ1-3; 9 bases align to TRBD1. Per germline, CDR1 SGHTA and CDR2 FQGTGA. The V segment lost 5 bases and the J segment 0 bases; nucleotides outside the gene matches: 2. The CDR3 has 15 residues. Written as DNA, the CDR3 is TGTGCCAGCAGCCCGACAGGGGGCTCTGGAAACACCATATATTTT. It is translated as CASSPTGGSGNTIYF.

The chain is built from TRBV2 and TRBJ2-7; 10 nucleotides line up with TRBD1. With V trimmed by 6 bases and J by 0 bases, 8 bases remained unmatched. This CDR3 is 16 amino acids long. Germline V gene lookup returns CDR1 SNHLY and CDR2 FYNNEI. In DNA, the CDR3 is TGTGCCAGCAGGACCGGGACAGGGGTCTACTCCTACGAGCAGTACTTC. Translating it yields CASRTGTGVYSYEQYF.

The chain recombines TRBV18 with TRBJ2-7; 7 bases align to TRBD1. CDR1 is KGHSH, CDR2 LQKENI, per germline. J gave up 6 bases and V 3 bases, and 8 bases lay outside the gene matches. The CDR3 is 14 amino acids. The chain's CDR3 is CASSPDTGVTEQYF. The CDR3 nucleotides are TGTGCCAGCTCACCGGACACAGGGGTCACCGAGCAGTACTTC.

This chain joins TRBV7-2 and TRBJ1-1; D remains ambiguous. The CDR3 length is 13 residues. V lost 7 bases, J lost 0 bases, and 9 bases lay in between. CDR1 and CDR2 from the germline V gene are SGHTA and FQGNSA. Written as DNA, the CDR3 is TGTGCCAGCAATCGCGGTGTGAACACTGAAGCTTTCTTT. Translated, it gives CASNRGVNTEAFF.

The rearrangement joins TRBV27 to TRBJ1-2; possible D gene TRBD1, 5 bases. V lost 5 bases, J lost 13 bases, and 14 bases lay in between. This CDR3 comprises 11 residues. The germline CDR1 and CDR2 sequences are MNHEY and SMNVEV (reference sequence). This CDR3 reads CASSQQDPFTF. CDR3 nucleotides: TGTGCCAGCAGTCAACAGGACCCTTTCACCTTC.

This clone was observed a handful of times. V usage is TRBV6-5 and J usage is TRBJ1-2; 9 bases match TRBD1. The V gene end was trimmed by 0 bases and the J gene end by 6 bases; junction bases not matched to a gene: 5. Germline V gives CDR1 MNHEY, CDR2 SVGAGI. CDR3 size: 15 residues. The CDR3 coding sequence is TGTGCCAGCAGTTACTCGCTCCGGGACAGGGATGGCTACACCTTC. The encoded protein is CASSYSLRDRDGYTF.

The CDR3: CASSPAPYRQSSYEQYF. The CDR3 DNA is TGTGCCAGCAGCCCCGCACCGTACAGGCAAAGCTCCTACGAGCAGTACTTC. The chain combines TRBV9 with TRBJ2-7, with a possible D match to TRBD1 (5 bases). Between the trimmed V and J ends, which lost 4 bases and 0 bases, there was a span of 20 bases. Germline V gene data show CDR1 as SGDLS and CDR2 as YYNGEE. The CDR3 runs 17 residues.

The V call is TRBV7-9, the J call TRBJ2-3; 7 nucleotides line up with TRBD1. Germline loops: CDR1 SEHNR, CDR2 FQNEAQ (reference sequence). The CDR3 runs 13 residues. V lost 6 bases to trimming and J lost 5 bases; unmatched junction nucleotides: 5. The CDR3 protein is CASSEQGRDTQYF. The CDR3 DNA reads as TGTGCCAGCAGTGAACAGGGGAGAGATACGCAGTATTTT.

The chain carries TRBV5-4 and TRBJ1-1; 10 positions agree with TRBD1. The germline gives CDR1 SGHNT, CDR2 YYREEE (reference sequence). The CDR3 loop spans 15 amino acids. V lost 4 bases and J lost 6; bases outside the gene matches: 9. Written as DNA, the CDR3 is TGTGCCAGCAGCGGTACCCGGGACAGGGGAGCTGAAGCTTTCTTT. It is translated as CASSGTRDRGAEAFF.

The chain links TRBV5-1 to TRBJ2-3, with 9 bases identical to TRBD2. The CDR3 contains 17 residues. V lost 0 bases and J lost 5; bases outside the gene matches: 10. CDR1 is SGHRS and CDR2 is YFSETQ in the germline V gene. DNA of the CDR3: TGCGCCAGCAGCTTGGAAGCAACTAGCGGGTGGCTAGATACGCAGTATTTT. Protein product: CASSLEATSGWLDTQYF.